The 5 T cell receptor beta chains presented below share a single source sample, sequenced in a study of blood T cell repertoires in COVID-19. Clones were read by immunoSEQ multiplex PCR, and TCRdb kept only the in-frame ones, dropping some. The top ten hold 9.5% to 13% of the sample, which has roughly 200,000 clones, 75% to 90% seen once. Source material: peripheral blood. These TCRs come from a human donor with active or convalescent COVID-19. The donor label of this sample is uncertain.

The rearrangement uses TRBV27 and TRBJ1-2; tentatively, D is TRBD1 (5 bases). The CDR3 sequence is 13 residues long. The ends were cut back, 8 bases at V and 8 bases at J, with 18 bases in the middle. CDR1 is MNHEY, CDR2 SMNVEV, per germline (reference sequence). Written as DNA, the CDR3 is TGTGCCAGCTTCAAATGGGGGGGTGACGGCTACACCTTC. Translation: CASFKWGGDGYTF.

The chain is built from TRBV19 and TRBJ1-5, with D perhaps matching TRBD1 (5 bases). Germline V lookup: CDR1 LNHDA, CDR2 SQIVND (reference sequence). The CDR3 is made up of 14 amino acids. V lost 4 bases and J 3 bases, leaving 10 bases between the germline ends. The CDR3 sequence: CASSTGRLNQPQHF. The CDR3 coding sequence is TGTGCCAGTAGTACAGGGCGGCTCAATCAGCCCCAGCATTTT.

The gene calls are TRBV18 and TRBJ2-7; 12 bases agree with TRBD1. The CDR3 runs 14 residues. Germline lookup yields CDR1 KGHSH and CDR2 LQKENI. V was clipped by 3 bases and J by 5 bases; unmatched bases: 2. This CDR3 reads CASSPGQGAHEQYF. In nucleotides, the CDR3 is TGTGCCAGCTCACCGGGACAGGGGGCCCACGAGCAGTACTTC.

The count of this clone is one. This rearrangement joins TRBV7-3 to TRBJ2-7, with TRBD1 matching 7 bases. Germline CDR1 SGHTA, CDR2 FQGTGA. The CDR3 length is 13 residues. Germline trimming cut 5 bases from V and 7 bases from J; bases unmatched to any gene: 8. This CDR3 is CASSRDRDWEQYF. The DNA of the CDR3 is TGTGCCAGCAGCCGTGACAGGGATTGGGAGCAGTACTTC.

The chain links TRBV5-6 to TRBJ2-7; 10 bases are a match to TRBD1. CDR1 is SGHDT, CDR2 YYEEEE, per germline. Germline trimming cut 4 bases from V and 4 bases from J; bases unmatched to any gene: 2. The CDR3 loop spans 13 amino acids. CDR3 protein: CASSRDRGYEQYF. The CDR3 nucleotides are TGTGCCAGCAGCCGGGACAGGGGATACGAGCAGTACTTC. The full variable domain, in which reference TRBV5-6 and TRBJ2-7 provide the parts outside the CDR3, is DAGVTQSPTHLIKTRGQQVTLRCSPKSGHDTVSWYQQALGQGPQFIFQYYEEEERQRGNFPDRFSGHQFPNYSSELNVNALLLGDSALYLCASSRDRGYEQYFGPGTRLTVT.